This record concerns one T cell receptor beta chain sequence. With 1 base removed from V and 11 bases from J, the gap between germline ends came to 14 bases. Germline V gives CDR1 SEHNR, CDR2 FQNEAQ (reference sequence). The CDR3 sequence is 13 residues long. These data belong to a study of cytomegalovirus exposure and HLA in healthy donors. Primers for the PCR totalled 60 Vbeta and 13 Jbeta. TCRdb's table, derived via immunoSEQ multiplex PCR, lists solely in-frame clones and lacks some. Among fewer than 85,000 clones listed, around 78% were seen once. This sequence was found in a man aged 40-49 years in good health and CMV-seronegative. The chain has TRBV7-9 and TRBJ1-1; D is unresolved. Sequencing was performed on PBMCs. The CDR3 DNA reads TGTGCCAGCAGCTTAGAGGGAGGTAGGGTGGCTTTCTTT. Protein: CASSLEGGRVAFF.